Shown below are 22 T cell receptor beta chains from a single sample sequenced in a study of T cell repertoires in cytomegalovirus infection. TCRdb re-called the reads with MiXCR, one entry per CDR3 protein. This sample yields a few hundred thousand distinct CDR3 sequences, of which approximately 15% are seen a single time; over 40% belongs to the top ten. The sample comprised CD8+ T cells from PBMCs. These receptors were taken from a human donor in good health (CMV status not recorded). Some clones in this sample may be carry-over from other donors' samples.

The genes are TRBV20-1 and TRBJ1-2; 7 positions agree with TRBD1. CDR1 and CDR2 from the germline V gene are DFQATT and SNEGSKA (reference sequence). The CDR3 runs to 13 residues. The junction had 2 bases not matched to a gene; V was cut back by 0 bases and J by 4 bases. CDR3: CSARDRGTYGYTF. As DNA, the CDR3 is TGCAGTGCTAGAGACAGGGGGACCTATGGCTACACCTTC.

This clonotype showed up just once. For the CDR3, the DNA is TGTGCCAGTAGTACCCGATTAGGCACTGAAGCTTTCTTT. The encoded protein is CASSTRLGTEAFF. V is TRBV19 and J is TRBJ1-1; D not certain. Per the germline V gene, CDR1 is LNHDA and CDR2 is SQIVND (reference sequence). Trimming pared 4 bases from V and 4 bases from J, leaving 10 bases between. This CDR3 is 13 amino acids long.

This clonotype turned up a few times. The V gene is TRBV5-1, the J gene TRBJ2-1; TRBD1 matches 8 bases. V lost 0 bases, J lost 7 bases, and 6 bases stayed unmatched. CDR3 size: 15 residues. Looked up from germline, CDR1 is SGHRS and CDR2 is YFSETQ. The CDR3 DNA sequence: TGCGCCAGCAGCTTGGTGGCCAGGGGGCAAAATGAGCAGTTCTTC. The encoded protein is CASSLVARGQNEQFF.

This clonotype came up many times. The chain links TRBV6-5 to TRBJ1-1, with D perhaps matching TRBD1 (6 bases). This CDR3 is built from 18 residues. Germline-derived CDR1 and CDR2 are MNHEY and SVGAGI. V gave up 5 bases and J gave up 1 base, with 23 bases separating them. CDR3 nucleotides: TGTGCCAGCAGTGCACTCGGCCCTCAGGGGCCGGGGAACACTGAAGCTTTCTTT. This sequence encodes CASSALGPQGPGNTEAFF.

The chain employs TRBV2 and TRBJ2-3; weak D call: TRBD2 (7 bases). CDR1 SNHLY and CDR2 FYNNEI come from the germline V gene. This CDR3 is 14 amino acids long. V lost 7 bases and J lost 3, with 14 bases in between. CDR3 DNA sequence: TGTGCCAGCATCCCCCGGGGGGCGACAGATACGCAGTATTTT. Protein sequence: CASIPRGATDTQYF.

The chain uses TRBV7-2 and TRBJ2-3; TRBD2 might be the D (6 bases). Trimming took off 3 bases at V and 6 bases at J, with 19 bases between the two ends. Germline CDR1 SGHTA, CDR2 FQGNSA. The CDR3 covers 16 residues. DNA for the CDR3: TGTGCCAGCAGCTTCGAGTGGGGGAGGCACGCGGATACGCAGTATTTT. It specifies CASSFEWGRHADTQYF.

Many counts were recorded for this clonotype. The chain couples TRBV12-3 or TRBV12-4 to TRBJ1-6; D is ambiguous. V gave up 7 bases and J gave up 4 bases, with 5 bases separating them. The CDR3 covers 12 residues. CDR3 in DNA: TGTGCCAGCAAAACTTATAATTCACCCCTCCACTTT. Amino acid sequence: CASKTYNSPLHF.

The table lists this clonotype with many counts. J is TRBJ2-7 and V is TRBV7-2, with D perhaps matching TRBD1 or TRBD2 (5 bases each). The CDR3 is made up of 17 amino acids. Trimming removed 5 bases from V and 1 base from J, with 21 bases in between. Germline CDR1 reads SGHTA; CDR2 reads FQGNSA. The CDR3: CASSGVGTGIYSYEQYF. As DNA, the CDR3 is TGTGCCAGCAGCGGAGTAGGGACCGGGATCTATTCCTACGAGCAGTACTTC.

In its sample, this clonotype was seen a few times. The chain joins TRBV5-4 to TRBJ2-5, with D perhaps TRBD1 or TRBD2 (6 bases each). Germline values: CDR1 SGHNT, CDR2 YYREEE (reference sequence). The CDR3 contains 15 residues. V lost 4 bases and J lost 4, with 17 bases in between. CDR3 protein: CASSLGPGATETQYF. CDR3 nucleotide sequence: TGTGCCAGCAGCCTGGGGCCGGGGGCAACAGAGACCCAGTACTTC.

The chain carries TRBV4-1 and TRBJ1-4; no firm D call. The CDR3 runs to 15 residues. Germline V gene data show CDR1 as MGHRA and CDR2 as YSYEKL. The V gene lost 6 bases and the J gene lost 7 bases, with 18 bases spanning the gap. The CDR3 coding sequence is TGCGCCAGCAGTAAAGGGAGGGAGCAAAGTGAAAAACTGTTTTTT. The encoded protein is CASSKGREQSEKLFF.

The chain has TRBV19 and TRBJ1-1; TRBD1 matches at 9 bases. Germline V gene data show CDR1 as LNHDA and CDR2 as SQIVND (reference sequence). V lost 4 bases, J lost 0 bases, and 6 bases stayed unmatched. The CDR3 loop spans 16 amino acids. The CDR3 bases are TGTGCCAGTAGTACGGGACAGGGATGGGTGAACACTGAAGCTTTCTTT. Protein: CASSTGQGWVNTEAFF.

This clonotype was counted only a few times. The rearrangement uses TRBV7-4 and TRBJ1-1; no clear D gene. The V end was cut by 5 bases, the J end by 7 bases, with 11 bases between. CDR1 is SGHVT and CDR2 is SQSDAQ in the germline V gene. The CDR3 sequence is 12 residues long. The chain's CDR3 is CASSPDGNEAFF. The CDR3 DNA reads TGTGCCAGCAGCCCCGACGGGAATGAAGCTTTCTTT.

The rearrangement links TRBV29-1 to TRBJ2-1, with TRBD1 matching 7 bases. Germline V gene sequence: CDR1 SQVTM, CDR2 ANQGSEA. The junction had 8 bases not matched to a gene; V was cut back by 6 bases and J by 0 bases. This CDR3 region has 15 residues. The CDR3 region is CSVAPGQSSYNEQFF. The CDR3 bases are TGCAGCGTAGCGCCGGGACAGAGCTCCTACAATGAGCAGTTCTTC.

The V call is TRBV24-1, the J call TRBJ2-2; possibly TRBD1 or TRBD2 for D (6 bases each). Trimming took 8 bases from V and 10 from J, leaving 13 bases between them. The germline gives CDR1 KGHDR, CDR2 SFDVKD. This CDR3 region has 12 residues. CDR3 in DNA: TGTGCCACCAAATCGGGGGCCGAGGAGCTGTTTTTT. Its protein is CATKSGAEELFF.

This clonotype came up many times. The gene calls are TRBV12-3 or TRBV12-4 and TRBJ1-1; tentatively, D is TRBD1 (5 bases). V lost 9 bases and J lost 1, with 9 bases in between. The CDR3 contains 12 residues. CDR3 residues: CASDQGNTEAFF. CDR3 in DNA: TGTGCCAGTGATCAGGGGAACACTGAAGCTTTCTTT.

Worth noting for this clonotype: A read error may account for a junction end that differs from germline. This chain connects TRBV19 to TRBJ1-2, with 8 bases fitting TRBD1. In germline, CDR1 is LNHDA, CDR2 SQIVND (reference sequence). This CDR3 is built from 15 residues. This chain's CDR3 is CASSIYFPTGDGNTF. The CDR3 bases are TGTGCCAGTAGTATTTATTTCCCGACAGGGGATGGCAACACCTTC.

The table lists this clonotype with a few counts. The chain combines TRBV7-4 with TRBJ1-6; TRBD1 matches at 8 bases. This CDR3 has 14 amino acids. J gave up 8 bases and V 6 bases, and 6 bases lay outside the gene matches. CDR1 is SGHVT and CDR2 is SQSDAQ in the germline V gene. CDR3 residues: CASRWDRLDSPLHF. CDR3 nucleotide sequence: TGTGCCAGCAGGTGGGACAGGTTGGATTCACCCCTCCACTTT.

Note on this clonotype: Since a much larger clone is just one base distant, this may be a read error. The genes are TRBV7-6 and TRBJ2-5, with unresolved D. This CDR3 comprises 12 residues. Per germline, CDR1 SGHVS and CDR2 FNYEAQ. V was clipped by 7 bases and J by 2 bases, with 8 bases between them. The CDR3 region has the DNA TGTGCCAGCACGGGCTATCAAGAGACCCAGTACTTC. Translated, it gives CASTGYQETQYF. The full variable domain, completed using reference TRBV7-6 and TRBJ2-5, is GAGVSQSPRYKVTKRGQDVALRCDPISGHVSLYWYRQALGQGPEFLTYFNYEAQQDKSGLPNDRFSAERPEGSISTLTIQRTEQRDSAMYRCASTGYQETQYFGPGTRLLVL.

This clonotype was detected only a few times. The CDR3 spells CASSQEGGVAYNEQFF. The CDR3 DNA reads TGCGCCAGCAGCCAAGAAGGGGGGGTGGCCTACAATGAGCAGTTCTTC. This rearrangement joins TRBV4-1 to TRBJ2-1; D might be TRBD2 (7 bases). The V gene's germline CDR1 is MGHRA and CDR2 YSYEKL. Between the trimmed V and J ends, which lost 0 bases and 2 bases, there was a span of 11 bases. The CDR3 has 16 residues.

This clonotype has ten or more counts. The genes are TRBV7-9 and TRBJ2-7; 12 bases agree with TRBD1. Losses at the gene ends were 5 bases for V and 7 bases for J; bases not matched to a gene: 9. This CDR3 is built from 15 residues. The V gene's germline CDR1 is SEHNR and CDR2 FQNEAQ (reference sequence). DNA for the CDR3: TGTGCCAGCAGCCCGTCGGGACAGGGGGCTCGTGAGCAGTACTTC. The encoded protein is CASSPSGQGAREQYF.

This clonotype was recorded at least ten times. CDR3 amino acids: CASSLGGRYEQFF. CDR3 nucleotides: TGTGCCAGCAGCTTGGGGGGCAGGTATGAGCAGTTCTTC. This chain links TRBV7-6 with TRBJ2-1; D may be TRBD1 or TRBD2 (6 bases each). The V end was cut by 3 bases, the J end by 8 bases, with 11 bases between. The CDR3 has 13 amino acids. The germline gives CDR1 SGHVS, CDR2 FNYEAQ.

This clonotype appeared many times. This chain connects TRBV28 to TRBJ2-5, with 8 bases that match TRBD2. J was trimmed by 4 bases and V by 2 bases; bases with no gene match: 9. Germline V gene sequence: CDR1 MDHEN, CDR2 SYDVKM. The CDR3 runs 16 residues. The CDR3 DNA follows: TGTGCCAGCAGTTTAGAAGTCGCGGGGGGAGGAGAGACCCAGTACTTC. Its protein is CASSLEVAGGGETQYF. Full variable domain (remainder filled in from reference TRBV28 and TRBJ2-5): DVKVTQSSRYLVKRTGEKVFLECVQDMDHENMFWYRQDPGLGLRLIYFSYDVKMKEKGDIPEGYSVSREKKERFSLILESASTNQTSMYLCASSLEVAGGGETQYFGPGTRLLVL.